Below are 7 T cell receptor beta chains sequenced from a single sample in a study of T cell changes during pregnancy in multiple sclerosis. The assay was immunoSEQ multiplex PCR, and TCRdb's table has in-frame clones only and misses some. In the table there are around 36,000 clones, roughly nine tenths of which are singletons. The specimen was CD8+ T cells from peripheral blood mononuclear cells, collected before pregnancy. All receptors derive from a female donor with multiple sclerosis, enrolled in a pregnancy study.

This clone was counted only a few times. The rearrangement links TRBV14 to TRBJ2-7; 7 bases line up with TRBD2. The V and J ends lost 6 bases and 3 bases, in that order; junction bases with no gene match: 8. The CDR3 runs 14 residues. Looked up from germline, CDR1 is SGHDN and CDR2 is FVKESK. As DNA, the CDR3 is TGTGCCAGCAGTCCGGGACTACGACACTACGAGCAGTACTTC. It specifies CASSPGLRHYEQYF.

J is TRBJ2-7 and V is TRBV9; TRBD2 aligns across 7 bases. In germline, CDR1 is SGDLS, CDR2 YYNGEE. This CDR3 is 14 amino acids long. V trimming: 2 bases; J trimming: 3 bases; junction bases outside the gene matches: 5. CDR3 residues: CASSVASGGYEQYF. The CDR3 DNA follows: TGTGCCAGCAGCGTGGCTAGCGGAGGCTACGAGCAGTACTTC.

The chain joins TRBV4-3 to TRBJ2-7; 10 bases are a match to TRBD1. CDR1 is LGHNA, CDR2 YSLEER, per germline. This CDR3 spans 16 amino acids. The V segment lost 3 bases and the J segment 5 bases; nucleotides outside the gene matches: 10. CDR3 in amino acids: CASSHGTGTGDHEQYF. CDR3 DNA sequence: TGCGCCAGCAGCCACGGCACCGGGACAGGGGACCACGAGCAGTACTTC.

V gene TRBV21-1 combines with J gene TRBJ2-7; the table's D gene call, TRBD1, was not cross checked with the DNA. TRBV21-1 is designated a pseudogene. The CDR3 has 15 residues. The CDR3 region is CASRVAGTDSYEQYF. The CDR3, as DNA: TGTGCCAGCAGGGTCGCGGGGACAGATTCCTACGAGCAGTACTTC.

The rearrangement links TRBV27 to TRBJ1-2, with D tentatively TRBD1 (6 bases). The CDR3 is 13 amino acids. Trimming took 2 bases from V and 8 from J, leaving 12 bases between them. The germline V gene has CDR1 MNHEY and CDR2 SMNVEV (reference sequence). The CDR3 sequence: CASSLGRGQGYTF. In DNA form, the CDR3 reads TGTGCCAGCAGTTTAGGACGGGGACAAGGCTACACCTTC.

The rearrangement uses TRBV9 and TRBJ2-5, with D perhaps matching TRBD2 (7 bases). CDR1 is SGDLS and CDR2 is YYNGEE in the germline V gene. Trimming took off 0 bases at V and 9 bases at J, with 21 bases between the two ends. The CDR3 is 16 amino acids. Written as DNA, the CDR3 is TGTGCCAGCAGCGTAGGTCGATGGGGCAGGGGAGGGTCCCAGTACTTC. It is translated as CASSVGRWGRGGSQYF.

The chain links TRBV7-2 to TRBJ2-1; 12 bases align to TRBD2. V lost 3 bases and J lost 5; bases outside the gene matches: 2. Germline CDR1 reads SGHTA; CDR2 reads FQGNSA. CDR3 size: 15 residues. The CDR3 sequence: CASSFLAGGDNEQFF. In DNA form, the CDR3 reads TGTGCCAGCAGCTTCCTAGCGGGAGGGGACAATGAGCAGTTCTTC.